A selection of T cell receptor beta chains follows, all from one sample in a study of T cells after yellow fever vaccination. One entry per CDR3 protein, called by TCRdb with MiXCR from the 5' RACE reads. The sample holds about 250,000 distinct CDR3 sequences, approximately 3.8% seen once. The sequenced sample was PBMCs, obtained 15 days after the yellow fever booster vaccination. These TCRs come from a man aged 18 to 30 who received the YFV17D yellow fever vaccine. Each CDR3 is given with its conserved first and last residue. Fields, in order: D gene, V gene, clone size, J gene, CDR3 protein, CDR3 DNA. A D gene is named only where the DNA matches it firmly. Rows may omit the clone size; those that give it use once, few, many or a size class.

>-|TRBV7-6|many|TRBJ2-2
CASSLRSGENTGELFF
TGTGCCAGCAGCTTAAGGTCCGGGGAAAACACCGGGGAGCTGTTTTTT
>TRBD1|TRBV5-1|many|TRBJ1-6
CASSLGQGGNSPLHF
TGCGCCAGCAGCTTGGGACAGGGAGGCAATTCACCCCTCCACTTT
>TRBD1|TRBV5-5|-|TRBJ1-4
CASSFGTGVEKLFF
TGTGCCAGCAGCTTCGGGACAGGGGTGGAAAAACTGTTTTTT
>-|TRBV4-3|many|TRBJ2-5
CASSRQGGALQETQYF
TGCGCCAGCAGCCGACAAGGCGGGGCGCTCCAAGAGACCCAGTACTTC
>-|TRBV4-1|many|TRBJ1-1
CASSQDHGTLNTEAFF
TGCGCCAGCAGCCAAGATCATGGCACCTTAAACACTGAAGCTTTCTTT
>-|TRBV27|many|TRBJ2-6
CASSFAGQWNSGANVLTF
TGTGCCAGCAGTTTCGCGGGACAGTGGAACTCTGGGGCCAACGTCCTGACTTTC
>TRBD1|TRBV5-1|many|TRBJ2-3
CASGEPQGGDTQYF
TGCGCCAGCGGGGAGCCACAGGGGGGTGATACGCAGTATTTT
>-|TRBV5-4|-|TRBJ1-2
CASSLSPRFAEGIYGYTF
TGTGCCAGCAGCTTGTCGCCGCGTTTTGCGGAAGGAATCTATGGCTACACCTTC
>-|TRBV20-1|many|TRBJ1-1
CSARGGQGRGTEAFF
TGCAGTGCTAGAGGGGGACAAGGGAGGGGCACTGAAGCTTTCTTT
>-|TRBV24-1|-|TRBJ2-2
CATSESTGRENTGELFF
TGTGCCACCAGTGAGAGTACAGGGAGGGAGAACACCGGGGAGCTGTTTTTT
>-|TRBV29-1|many|TRBJ1-2
CSVAEGRGGYTF
TGCAGCGTTGCGGAGGGCCGAGGGGGCTACACCTTC
>-|TRBV20-1|few|TRBJ2-5
CSASGGQGLGTQYF
TGCAGTGCTAGCGGGGGGCAGGGTTTGGGGACCCAGTACTTC
>TRBD1|TRBV9|many|TRBJ2-3
CASSVEGATDTQYF
TGTGCCAGCAGCGTAGAGGGGGCCACAGATACGCAGTATTTT
>-|TRBV5-1|many|TRBJ2-2
CASSLVRETGELFF
TGCGCCAGCAGCTTGGTCCGGGAAACCGGGGAGCTGTTTTTT
>-|TRBV7-9|many|TRBJ2-3
CASSLGEGNKYF
TGTGCCAGCAGCTTAGGAGAGGGGAATAAGTATTTT
>-|TRBV2|few|TRBJ1-5
CASSQRGLTPISNQPQHF
TGTGCCAGCTCCCAGAGGGGTCTTACCCCTATAAGCAATCAGCCCCAGCATTTT
>-|TRBV10-3|many|TRBJ1-6
CAISECVQGKSPLHF
TGTGCCATCAGTGAGTGCGTCCAGGGAAAGTCACCCCTCCACTTT
>-|TRBV6-2/TRBV6-3|many|TRBJ1-1
CASSPSTEAFF
TGTGCCAGCAGCCCATCCACTGAAGCTTTCTTT
>-|TRBV12-3/TRBV12-4|many|TRBJ1-3
CASSLLGDHQGNTIYF
TGTGCCAGCAGTTTACTCGGGGACCACCAGGGAAACACCATATATTTT
>-|TRBV4-3|many|TRBJ2-7
CASSQDLNYEQYF
TGCGCCAGCAGCCAAGACTTAAATTACGAGCAGTACTTC
>-|TRBV19|many|TRBJ2-3
CASSIAGSTDTQYF
TGTGCCAGTAGTATAGCGGGAAGCACAGATACGCAGTATTTT
>-|TRBV6-2/TRBV6-3|many|TRBJ2-7
CASSYGASYEQYF
TGTGCCAGCAGTTATGGGGCCTCCTACGAGCAGTACTTC
>-|TRBV20-1|many|TRBJ1-1
CSASRARASTEAFF
TGCAGTGCTAGTCGGGCTAGGGCGTCCACTGAAGCTTTCTTT
>-|TRBV18|many|TRBJ2-1
CASSPSVQLYNEQFF
TGTGCCAGCTCACCGTCGGTTCAGCTCTACAATGAGCAGTTCTTC
>TRBD1|TRBV5-5|few|TRBJ2-1
CASSERDRGSEQFF
TGTGCCAGCAGCGAAAGGGACAGGGGGAGTGAGCAGTTCTTC
>-|TRBV29-1|many|TRBJ1-5
CSAGSTVNQPQHF
TGCAGCGCCGGTTCGACAGTTAATCAGCCCCAGCATTTT
>TRBD2|TRBV7-2|many|TRBJ2-7
CASSLVAGRGNEQYF
TGTGCCAGCAGCTTAGTCGCAGGGAGGGGAAACGAGCAGTACTTC
>-|TRBV5-1|many|TRBJ1-2
CASSDRPITNYGYTF
TGCGCCAGCAGCGACCGACCGATTACTAACTATGGCTACACCTTC
>TRBD2|TRBV12-3/TRBV12-4|many|TRBJ2-1
CASKLTSGSYNEQFF
TGTGCCAGCAAACTTACTAGCGGAAGCTACAATGAGCAGTTCTTC
>-|TRBV27|many|TRBJ1-2
CASSFSPLSGYTF
TGTGCCAGCAGTTTTAGCCCACTTAGTGGCTACACCTTC
>-|TRBV6-5|few|TRBJ1-1
CASSYKGRREAFF
TGTGCCAGCAGTTACAAGGGACGGAGGGAAGCTTTCTTT
>-|TRBV7-9|many|TRBJ1-1
CASSFGSLTEAFF
TGTGCCAGCAGCTTTGGATCCCTGACTGAAGCTTTCTTT
>-|TRBV18|many|TRBJ1-4
CASSISGIEKLFF
TGTGCCAGCTCGATTTCCGGGATTGAAAAACTGTTTTTT
>-|TRBV27|many|TRBJ2-1
CASNAPGREYNEQFF
TGTGCCAGCAACGCTCCCGGGAGAGAATACAATGAGCAGTTCTTC
>TRBD1|TRBV14|many|TRBJ1-3
CASSQDPRQGWTGNTIYF
TGTGCCAGCAGCCAAGATCCGCGACAGGGATGGACTGGAAACACCATATATTTT
>-|TRBV5-1|many|TRBJ1-1
CASSPAGYMNTEAFF
TGCGCCAGCAGCCCTGCAGGGTATATGAACACTGAAGCTTTCTTT
>-|TRBV6-2/TRBV6-3|many|TRBJ1-5
CASSPPRGWAKSAQHF
TGTGCCAGCAGTCCCCCGCGTGGGTGGGCTAAATCAGCCCAGCATTTT
>-|TRBV19|few|TRBJ1-1
CASSMDNEAFF
TGTGCCAGTAGTATGGATAATGAAGCTTTCTTT
>TRBD1|TRBV12-3/TRBV12-4|many|TRBJ1-5
CASREQGSQPQHF
TGTGCCAGCAGAGAACAGGGGAGTCAGCCCCAGCATTTT
>-|TRBV5-6|many|TRBJ2-3
CASSLADRFTDTQYF
TGTGCCAGCAGCTTGGCTGACAGGTTCACAGATACGCAGTATTTT
>-|TRBV20-1|many|TRBJ2-7
CSARPLTGDWEQYF
TGCAGTGCTAGACCCCTGACAGGCGATTGGGAGCAGTACTTC
>TRBD1|TRBV2|many|TRBJ1-1
CAIKGQGNTEAFF
TGTGCCATCAAGGGACAGGGGAACACTGAAGCTTTCTTT
>-|TRBV7-2|many|TRBJ2-5
CASSYQGSKRTQYF
TGTGCCAGCAGCTACCAGGGTTCCAAGAGAACCCAGTACTTC
>-|TRBV10-3|many|TRBJ1-3
CAISESPDSSGNTIYF
TGTGCCATCAGTGAGTCTCCGGACAGCTCTGGAAACACCATATATTTT
>TRBD2|TRBV3-1|-|TRBJ2-2
CASSQDLAGGGELFF
TGTGCCAGCAGCCAAGACCTAGCGGGTGGCGGGGAGCTGTTTTTT
>-|TRBV18|many|TRBJ2-1
CASSRWGREQFF
TGTGCCAGCTCAAGGTGGGGTCGAGAGCAGTTCTTC
>-|TRBV6-5|many|TRBJ2-1
CASSYSGANEQFF
TGTGCCAGCAGTTACTCCGGGGCCAATGAGCAGTTCTTC
>-|TRBV4-3|-|TRBJ1-2
CASSQFQGATNYGYTF
TGCGCCAGCAGCCAGTTTCAGGGAGCGACTAACTATGGCTACACCTTC
>-|TRBV7-3|many|TRBJ1-6
CASSLMQGLDSPLHF
TGTGCCAGCAGCTTAATGCAGGGGTTAGATTCACCCCTCCACTTT
>-|TRBV5-1|many|TRBJ2-7
CASSLRESSYEQYF
TGCGCCAGCAGCCTCCGGGAAAGCTCCTACGAGCAGTACTTC
>-|TRBV7-2|many|TRBJ1-3
CASSLVRGSGNTIYF
TGTGCCAGCAGCTTAGTGAGGGGGTCCGGAAACACCATATATTTT